This T cell receptor (beta chain) was documented in a study of blood T cell repertoires in COVID-19. About the study: From the United States, Italy and Spain came samples of acute and convalescent COVID-19.

Authors' methods: Reference gene primer amplification in the assay estimated nucleated cell counts. TCRdb's table, derived via immunoSEQ multiplex PCR, lists solely in-frame clones and lacks some. The DNA gave D and trimming, while V, J and clone size come from that table. The sample includes about 40,000 clones, about 88% of them seen just once. Material for sequencing was peripheral blood. The receptor's source is a human donor in a cohort sampled during active COVID-19.

The DNA of the CDR3 is TGTGCCAGCAGTTTGTGGGGGCAAGGGAGCTACGAGCAGTACTTC. Protein sequence: CASSLWGQGSYEQYF. The V gene is TRBV27, the J gene TRBJ2-7, with a tentative D call TRBD1 (6 bases). Trimming pared 3 bases from V and 3 bases from J, leaving 15 bases between. This CDR3 has 15 residues. The germline CDR1 and CDR2 sequences are MNHEY and SMNVEV (reference sequence).